Listed here are 31 T cell receptor beta chains from one sample, sequenced in a study of CD8 T cells in ankylosing spondylitis. TCRdb ran MiXCR on the 5' RACE reads and lists one entry per CDR3 protein. The sample yields around 150,000 distinct CDR3 sequences, about 7.3% seen once. Sequences were obtained from blood, either unsorted or a sorted T cell fraction (not recorded which). The source of these receptors is a female donor with ankylosing spondylitis or in good health (not recorded which).

This clonotype has a count of ten or more. The chain carries TRBV6-1 and TRBJ2-1; D call uncertain. This CDR3 region has 14 residues. V was clipped by 6 bases and J by 5 bases, with 14 bases between them. Germline CDR1 and CDR2: MNHNS and SASEGT. CDR3 sequence: CASSDTWAHNEQFF. The CDR3 bases are TGTGCCAGCAGCGACACGTGGGCGCACAATGAGCAGTTCTTC.

This clonotype was seen many times. The V and J genes are TRBV2 and TRBJ2-7; D unclear. The germline CDR1 and CDR2 sequences are SNHLY and FYNNEI. This CDR3 is 14 amino acids long. The V end was cut by 3 bases, the J end by 1 base, with 10 bases between. This CDR3 reads CASSENRASYEQYF. CDR3 coding DNA: TGTGCCAGCAGTGAGAATAGGGCTTCCTACGAGCAGTACTTC.

This clonotype was recorded at least ten times. The chain links TRBV6-1 to TRBJ2-2, with D possibly TRBD1 on 6 matching bases. Trimming pared 7 bases from V and 1 base from J, leaving 16 bases between. This CDR3 has 16 amino acids. CDR1 is MNHNS and CDR2 is SASEGT in the germline V gene. CDR3: CASTHGQGRNTGELFF. In nucleotides, the CDR3 is TGTGCCAGCACCCACGGGCAGGGGAGGAACACCGGGGAGCTGTTTTTT.

This clonotype was observed many times. The chain has TRBV5-1 and TRBJ1-1; the match to TRBD1 covers 12 bases. CDR3 size: 15 residues. Germline CDR1 SGHRS, CDR2 YFSETQ. Trimming took 0 bases from V and 6 from J; bases not matched to a gene: 3. The CDR3 bases are TGCGCCAGCAGCTTGGAGGGACAGGGGGCATCTGAAGCTTTCTTT. This codes for CASSLEGQGASEAFF.

This clonotype was seen at least ten times. The chain joins TRBV28 to TRBJ1-4, with TRBD1 matching 7 bases. Germline values: CDR1 MDHEN, CDR2 SYDVKM. The CDR3 totals 18 residues. Trimming at V came to 5 bases and at J to 0 bases, leaving 12 bases not matched to a gene. CDR3 DNA: TGTGCCAGCAGTCTTCAGACAGGGAAACTCGCAACTAATGAAAAACTGTTTTTT. Its protein product is CASSLQTGKLATNEKLFF.

This clonotype was seen only a few times. For the CDR3, the DNA is TGTGCCAGCAGCATTAGGTTCGGGACAGCGAACACCGGGGAGCTGTTTTTT. It specifies CASSIRFGTANTGELFF. The rearrangement joins TRBV7-9 to TRBJ2-2; 7 bases are a match to TRBD1. The CDR3 runs to 17 residues. Trimming cost V 5 bases and J 0 bases; bases outside gene matches: 9. Per germline, CDR1 SEHNR and CDR2 FQNEAQ (reference sequence).

V usage is TRBV7-2 and J usage is TRBJ2-7; D is uncertain. V lost 8 bases to trimming and J lost 3 bases, with 14 bases between them. CDR1 SGHTA and CDR2 FQGNSA come from the germline V gene. CDR3 length: 13 amino acids. The CDR3 sequence: CASGVPGLYEQYF. The CDR3 DNA reads as TGTGCCAGCGGGGTTCCGGGCCTCTACGAGCAGTACTTC.

This clonotype was seen more than once but under ten times. CDR3 region: CASSPRTGQRSYEQYF. Written as DNA, the CDR3 is TGTGCCAGCTCTCCCCGGACAGGACAAAGGTCCTACGAGCAGTACTTC. J is TRBJ2-7 and V is TRBV18, with TRBD1 identical over 7 bases. Per the germline V gene, CDR1 is KGHSH and CDR2 is LQKENI. This CDR3 region has 16 residues. Trimming removed 6 bases from V and 1 base from J; junction bases left unmatched: 12. Full variable domain (missing parts from reference TRBV18 and TRBJ2-7): NAGVMQNPRHLVRRRGQEARLRCSPMKGHSHVYWYRQLPEEGLKFMVYLQKENIIDESGMPKERFSAEFPKEGPSILRIQQVVRGDSAAYFCASSPRTGQRSYEQYFGPGTRLTVT.

This clonotype came up a few times. The V and J genes are TRBV10-3 and TRBJ2-5, with TRBD1 matching over 7 bases. Germline V gene sequence: CDR1 ENHRY, CDR2 SYGVKD. CDR3 length equals 17 residues. J gave up 1 base and V 4 bases, and 12 bases lay outside the gene matches. The CDR3 loop reads CAISARQGETIQETQYF. CDR3 DNA: TGTGCCATCAGTGCCAGGCAGGGGGAGACAATCCAAGAGACCCAGTACTTC.

This clonotype was seen repeatedly, ten times or more. The J gene is TRBJ1-1, the V gene TRBV19; 7 bases are a match to TRBD1. V shed 5 bases, J shed 4 bases, and the junction held 7 bases outside the gene matches. The CDR3 is made up of 14 amino acids. CDR1 is LNHDA and CDR2 is SQIVND in the germline V gene (reference sequence). CDR3 bases: TGTGCCAGTAGTTCCCCCGGACAGGTCACTGAAGCTTTCTTT. It translates to CASSSPGQVTEAFF.

In this sample, this clonotype turned up many times. The chain recombines TRBV4-2 with TRBJ2-5; 7 bases agree with TRBD1. CDR3 size: 15 residues. The junction had 7 bases not matched to a gene; V was cut back by 1 base and J by 5 bases. CDR1 and CDR2 (germline): LGHNA, YNFKEQ. This CDR3 is CASSQAGRGTETQYF. CDR3 in DNA: TGTGCCAGCAGCCAAGCCGGCAGGGGGACGGAGACCCAGTACTTC.

The rearrangement uses TRBV6-2 or TRBV6-3 and TRBJ2-2, with D unclear. The CDR3 totals 14 residues. Germline CDR1 is MNHEY and CDR2 is SVGEGT. V lost 3 bases, J lost 4 bases, and 9 bases lay in between. In DNA form, the CDR3 reads TGTGCCAGCAGTTATCTGCCGGGCACCGGGGAGCTGTTTTTT. This encodes CASSYLPGTGELFF.

In its sample, this clonotype was seen many times. The chain employs TRBV15 and TRBJ1-3, with D perhaps matching TRBD1 (6 bases). This CDR3 contains 15 residues. Trimming stripped 0 bases from V and 2 bases from J, with 8 bases between. Germline CDR1 LNHNV, CDR2 YYDKDF (reference sequence). The chain's CDR3 is CATSRDKGAGNTIYF. The CDR3 DNA reads as TGTGCCACCAGCAGAGATAAGGGGGCTGGAAACACCATATATTTT.

This clonotype was counted many times. The chain links TRBV6-5 to TRBJ2-2; TRBD1 or TRBD2 may be the D gene (5 bases each). Per the germline V gene, CDR1 is MNHEY and CDR2 is SVGAGI. Trimming took off 0 bases at V and 0 bases at J, with 8 bases between the two ends. The CDR3 has 16 residues. This chain's CDR3 is CASSYSWDPNTGELFF. The CDR3 nucleotides are TGTGCCAGCAGTTACTCATGGGACCCGAACACCGGGGAGCTGTTTTTT.

This clonotype was recorded many times. The rearrangement uses TRBV7-3 and TRBJ2-7; weak D call: TRBD1 (5 bases). CDR1 and CDR2 from the germline V gene are SGHTA and FQGTGA. Trimming stripped 2 bases from V and 4 bases from J, with 12 bases between. There are 14 residues in the CDR3. The CDR3 here is CASSLGHPPYEQYF. CDR3 in DNA: TGTGCCAGCAGCTTAGGACACCCCCCGTACGAGCAGTACTTC.

In this sample, this clonotype turned up many times. CDR3 sequence: CASSDTGDDYGYTF. For the CDR3, the DNA is TGTGCCAGCAGCGACACAGGGGATGACTATGGCTACACCTTC. The chain employs TRBV6-1 and TRBJ1-2; TRBD1 matches 7 bases. Losses at the gene ends were 6 bases for V and 3 bases for J; bases not matched to a gene: 7. The CDR3 spans 14 residues. Germline-derived CDR1 and CDR2 are MNHNS and SASEGT.

This clonotype was detected a few times. The chain recombines TRBV7-2 with TRBJ1-2, with 7 positions matching TRBD1. V trimming: 5 bases; J trimming: 4 bases; junction bases outside the gene matches: 13. The CDR3 contains 16 residues. From germline, CDR1 is SGHTA and CDR2 FQGNSA. This chain's CDR3 is CASSPPTPGQIYGYTF. For the CDR3, the DNA is TGTGCCAGCAGCCCGCCAACCCCGGGACAGATCTATGGCTACACCTTC. The full variable domain, in which reference TRBV7-2 and TRBJ1-2 provide the parts outside the CDR3, is GAGVSQSPSNKVTEKGKDVELRCDPISGHTALYWYRQSLGQGLEFLIYFQGNSAPDKSGLPSDRFSAERTGGSVSTLTIQRTQQEDSAVYLCASSPPTPGQIYGYTFGSGTRLTVV.

Ten or more counts support this clonotype. The rearrangement links TRBV4-2 to TRBJ2-1; 7 bases align to TRBD2. Germline CDR1 is LGHNA and CDR2 is YNFKEQ. The trim removed 5 bases at V and 5 bases at J, leaving 6 bases unmatched. The CDR3 runs 14 residues. CDR3 DNA: TGTGCCAGCAGCACCCGGGACTACAACAATGAGCAGTTCTTC. This sequence encodes CASSTRDYNNEQFF.

In its sample, this clonotype was seen a few times. The rearrangement uses TRBV6-1 and TRBJ2-2; D call uncertain. The CDR3 extends over 16 amino acids. The germline CDR1 and CDR2 sequences are MNHNS and SASEGT. V gave up 5 bases and J gave up 0 bases, with 13 bases separating them. The CDR3 is CASSNRPTPNTGELFF. The CDR3 coding sequence is TGTGCCAGCAGTAATCGGCCGACTCCGAACACCGGGGAGCTGTTTTTT.

The table lists this clonotype with many counts. The chain is built from TRBV7-2 and TRBJ2-5, with 7 bases aligning to TRBD2. CDR1 SGHTA and CDR2 FQGNSA come from the germline V gene. The CDR3 totals 12 residues. With 4 bases clipped from V and 5 bases from J, the junction kept 1 base outside the gene matches. CDR3: CASSYGGETQYF. The CDR3, as DNA: TGTGCCAGCAGCTACGGGGGGGAGACCCAGTACTTC.

This clonotype was recorded at least ten times. J is TRBJ2-3 and V is TRBV7-2; D possibly uses TRBD1 or TRBD2 (5 bases each). The CDR3 extends over 16 amino acids. From germline, CDR1 is SGHTA and CDR2 FQGNSA. Trimming pared 3 bases from V and 3 bases from J, leaving 16 bases between. CDR3 DNA sequence: TGTGCCAGCAGCTTGGGTTCGGGGCTCGGTACAGATACGCAGTATTTT. Protein sequence: CASSLGSGLGTDTQYF.

The sample holds many counts of this clonotype. V is TRBV20-1 and J is TRBJ2-7, with D perhaps matching TRBD1 (5 bases). The CDR3 is 15 amino acids. Germline CDR1 DFQATT, CDR2 SNEGSKA (reference sequence). The V end lost 0 bases, the J end lost 6 bases, and 18 bases lay between the germline ends. In DNA, the CDR3 is TGCAGTGCTAGAGATGGTATGGACATATCAGGCGAGCAGTACTTC. It yields the protein CSARDGMDISGEQYF.

In this sample, this clonotype turned up a few times. The rearrangement joins TRBV4-1 to TRBJ1-2; D unresolved. Germline lookup yields CDR1 MGHRA and CDR2 YSYEKL. V was pared by 0 bases and J by 2 bases, with 13 bases between. The CDR3 covers 16 residues. The CDR3 nucleotides are TGCGCCAGCAGCCAAGATCCCCGGGCGGCCAACTATGGCTACACCTTC. It translates to CASSQDPRAANYGYTF.

This clonotype came up many times. The chain employs TRBV4-2 and TRBJ2-1; tentatively, D is TRBD2 (5 bases). V lost 0 bases to trimming and J lost 4 bases, with 13 bases between them. Germline V lookup: CDR1 LGHNA, CDR2 YNFKEQ. This CDR3 contains 16 residues. CDR3 sequence reads: CASSQDNLARYNEQFF. CDR3 nucleotide sequence: TGTGCCAGCAGCCAAGATAACCTAGCAAGGTACAATGAGCAGTTCTTC.

As for this clonotype: This may stem from a read error, because a much larger clone lies one nucleotide away. J is TRBJ1-5 and V is TRBV27, with D unclear. The CDR3 is 14 residues long. Germline V gene sequence: CDR1 MNHEY, CDR2 SMNVEV (reference sequence). Trimming removed 8 bases at V and 6 bases at J, with 17 bases between. CDR3 bases: TGTGCCAGCCGTGGTGGGGTGGCGAGTCAGCCCCAGCATTTT. It encodes CASRGGVASQPQHF.

This clonotype has at least ten counts. The chain is built from TRBV7-8 and TRBJ2-7; TRBD1 matches at 9 bases. CDR1 is SGHVS, CDR2 FQNEAQ, per germline. This CDR3 is 14 amino acids long. V was clipped by 7 bases and J by 4 bases; unmatched bases: 8. In nucleotides, the CDR3 is TGTGCCAGCACCCAAGGGACAGGGTCTTACGAGCAGTACTTC. Amino acids: CASTQGTGSYEQYF.

In this sample, this clonotype turned up many times. V gene TRBV20-1 combines with J gene TRBJ2-2; TRBD1 is a possible D gene (6 bases). Germline values: CDR1 DFQATT, CDR2 SNEGSKA (reference sequence). This CDR3 has 13 residues. V lost 8 bases and J 0 bases, leaving 10 bases between the germline ends. The CDR3 bases are TGCAGTCCGCGGACAGCGAACACCGGGGAGCTGTTTTTT. Its translation: CSPRTANTGELFF.

The sample holds many counts of this clonotype. The chain uses TRBV6-2 or TRBV6-3 and TRBJ2-2; TRBD1 matches 8 bases. This CDR3 comprises 18 residues. The J segment lost 7 bases and the V segment lost 8 bases, leaving 21 bases of the junction unmatched. Germline V gives CDR1 MNHEY, CDR2 SVGEGT. CDR3 loop: CASESRTDRGYSHGELFF. The CDR3 DNA follows: TGTGCCAGCGAGTCCAGAACAGACAGGGGATACTCGCACGGGGAGCTGTTTTTT.

This clonotype was picked up a small number of times. This chain uses TRBV6-1 with TRBJ1-5; D is uncertain. Trimming took 0 bases from V and 4 from J, leaving 10 bases between them. This CDR3 contains 15 residues. CDR1 and CDR2 (germline): MNHNS, SASEGT. Here the CDR3 reads CASSEAKGRNQPQHF. DNA of the CDR3: TGTGCCAGCAGTGAAGCTAAGGGAAGGAATCAGCCCCAGCATTTT.

At least ten counts were recorded for this clonotype. The rearrangement joins TRBV11-1 to TRBJ1-1; a possible D gene is TRBD1 (5 bases). This CDR3 region has 18 residues. V was trimmed by 1 base and J by 1 base, leaving 19 bases between them. In germline, CDR1 is SGHAT, CDR2 FQDESV (reference sequence). In DNA form, the CDR3 reads TGTGCCAGCAGCTTAGTGACCGGTCCGGGGACGGGGAACACTGAAGCTTTCTTT. Its translation: CASSLVTGPGTGNTEAFF.

This clonotype occurred many times. This rearrangement joins TRBV7-9 to TRBJ2-1, with 7 bases that match TRBD2. The germline V gene has CDR1 SEHNR and CDR2 FQNEAQ (reference sequence). The CDR3 covers 14 residues. The J segment lost 5 bases and the V segment lost 5 bases, leaving 6 bases of the junction unmatched. The CDR3 nucleotides are TGTGCCAGCAGCCTCCGGGACTATAACAATGAGCAGTTCTTC. Protein sequence: CASSLRDYNNEQFF. Based on the CDR3 plus reference TRBV7-9 and TRBJ2-1, the full variable domain is DTGVSQNPRHKITKRGQNVTFRCDPISEHNRLYWYRQTLGQGPEFLTYFQNEAQLEKSRLLSDRFSAERPKGSFSTLEIQRTEQGDSAMYLCASSLRDYNNEQFFGPGTRLTVL.